This T cell receptor beta chain was sequenced for a study of blood T cell repertoires in COVID-19. Overall study: Donors in Cohort 3 counted as recovered after two negative PCRs, clearance, or symptom resolution. COVID-19 samples, acute and convalescent, were from the United States, Italy and Spain.

Participant age was about 18 to 89 years, and participants resided in approximately 25 US areas. Produced via immunoSEQ multiplex PCR; TCRdb's table is partial and in-frame only. The table has fewer than 200,000 clones, about 80% seen once. CDR3 size: 15 residues. V lost 0 bases and J lost 2, with 10 bases in between. Looked up from germline, CDR1 is SGDLS and CDR2 is YYNGEE. The receptor was isolated from a woman in her 70s in a cohort exposed to, infected with or recovered from COVID-19 (not recorded which). The V call is TRBV9, the J call TRBJ2-3; D gene uncertain. The sample consisted of PBMCs or T cells enriched from blood (not recorded which). The CDR3 loop is CASSVGPGITDTQYF. For the CDR3, the DNA is TGTGCCAGCAGCGTAGGGCCAGGTATCACAGATACGCAGTATTTT.